Listed below are T cell receptor beta chains from one sample, sequenced in a study of blood T cells in healthy people across ages. One entry per CDR3 protein results from TCRdb running MiXCR on the 5' RACE reads. The profile covers almost 300,000 distinct CDR3 sequences, with roughly 26% appearing a single time and approximately 29% taken by the ten largest. Specimen: blood. Receptor source: a woman in her 70s in good health. Both conserved end residues are part of each CDR3. A D gene is named only where the DNA matches it firmly. A clone size is listed for some rows: how often the clone was seen (once, few, many), or a class if it is expanded.

V: TRBV20-1; J: TRBJ2-1; D: NA; length: 12; size: few; CDR3: CSARRVEFEQFF; DNA: TGCAGTGCGAGGAGGGTTGAGTTTGAGCAGTTCTTC
V: TRBV6-1; J: TRBJ1-5; D: NA; length: 14; size: few; CDR3: CASSEEWGNQPQHF; DNA: TGTGCCAGCAGTGAAGAGTGGGGCAATCAGCCCCAGCATTTT
V: TRBV27; J: TRBJ2-5; D: TRBD2; length: 20; size: few; CDR3: CASSLQGRTSGRHYQETQYF; DNA: TGTGCCAGCAGTTTACAGGGGCGGACTAGCGGGAGACATTACCAAGAGACCCAGTACTTC
V: TRBV6-2/TRBV6-3; J: TRBJ2-1; D: TRBD1; length: 16; size: NA; CDR3: CASIPQPGTGVNEQFF; DNA: TGTGCCAGCATCCCACAACCCGGGACAGGGGTGAATGAGCAGTTCTTC
V: TRBV18; J: TRBJ1-1; D: NA; length: 14; size: few; CDR3: CASSRVSGDTEAFF; DNA: TGTGCCAGCTCACGTGTCTCGGGGGACACTGAAGCTTTCTTT
V: TRBV7-2; J: TRBJ2-1; D: TRBD2; length: 15; size: NA; CDR3: CASSNTWGGGNEQFF; DNA: TGTGCCAGCAGCAACACCTGGGGGGGTGGCAATGAGCAGTTCTTC
V: TRBV12-3/TRBV12-4; J: TRBJ2-1; D: NA; length: 14; size: NA; CDR3: CASSPTSSSGKRFF; DNA: TGTGCCAGCAGTCCCACTAGCTCCTCAGGGAAGCGGTTCTTC
V: TRBV2; J: TRBJ2-7; D: NA; length: 14; size: NA; CDR3: CASSGEWGTYEQYF; DNA: TGTGCCAGCAGTGGTGAGTGGGGAACCTACGAGCAGTACTTC
V: TRBV5-1; J: TRBJ2-2; D: TRBD2; length: 15; size: many; CDR3: CASSSAGGDTGELFF; DNA: TGCGCCAGCAGCTCTGCGGGAGGGGACACCGGGGAGCTGTTTTTT
V: TRBV20-1; J: TRBJ2-1; D: NA; length: 15; size: NA; CDR3: CSAIPPGITYNEQFF; DNA: TGCAGTGCTATTCCTCCGGGTATCACCTACAATGAGCAGTTCTTC
V: TRBV3-1; J: TRBJ2-1; D: TRBD2; length: 15; size: NA; CDR3: CASSQERLAGIEQFF; DNA: TGTGCCAGCAGCCAAGAACGACTAGCGGGAATTGAGCAGTTCTTC
V: TRBV7-6; J: TRBJ2-7; D: NA; length: 13; size: few; CDR3: CASSPSRSDEQYF; DNA: TGTGCCAGCAGCCCCAGTAGGAGCGACGAGCAGTACTTC
V: TRBV5-1; J: TRBJ2-7; D: NA; length: 12; size: few; CDR3: CASSSQSYEQYF; DNA: TGCGCCAGCAGCTCCCAATCCTACGAGCAGTACTTC
V: TRBV15; J: TRBJ2-7; D: NA; length: 12; size: NA; CDR3: CATSRDSYEQYF; DNA: TGTGCCACCAGCAGAGACTCTTACGAGCAGTACTTC
V: TRBV20-1; J: TRBJ1-4; D: NA; length: 16; size: NA; CDR3: CSASLGAGKTNEKLFF; DNA: TGCAGTGCTAGCCTGGGCGCAGGGAAAACTAATGAAAAACTGTTTTTT
V: TRBV21-1; J: TRBJ2-5; D: NA; length: 13; size: few; CDR3: CTSPPGFRETQYF; DNA: TGTACCAGCCCTCCCGGATTTCGGGAGACCCAGTACTTC
V: TRBV6-6; J: TRBJ1-5; D: NA; length: 15; size: NA; CDR3: CASSVGTSYNQPQHF; DNA: TGTGCCAGCAGTGTCGGGACCTCCTACAATCAGCCCCAGCATTTT
V: TRBV6-1; J: TRBJ2-3; D: TRBD2; length: 17; size: NA; CDR3: CASRGFTGTSPTDTQYF; DNA: TGTGCCAGCAGGGGATTCACCGGGACTAGCCCCACAGATACGCAGTATTTT
V: TRBV7-9; J: TRBJ2-4; D: TRBD1; length: 16; size: few; CDR3: CASSAQGDLAKNIQYF; DNA: TGTGCCAGCAGCGCCCAGGGGGACCTAGCCAAAAACATTCAGTACTTC
V: TRBV5-1; J: TRBJ2-1; D: TRBD2; length: 15; size: many; CDR3: CASNREGLAGNEQFF; DNA: TGCGCCAGCAACAGAGAAGGATTAGCGGGAAATGAGCAGTTCTTC
V: TRBV11-2; J: TRBJ2-5; D: NA; length: 13; size: NA; CDR3: CASNLVNEETQYF; DNA: TGTGCCAGCAACTTAGTCAATGAAGAGACCCAGTACTTC
V: TRBV29-1; J: TRBJ2-1; D: TRBD2; length: 15; size: NA; CDR3: CSVRLAGTPYNEQFF; DNA: TGCAGCGTTAGGCTAGCGGGGACACCTTACAATGAGCAGTTCTTC
V: TRBV20-1; J: TRBJ2-7; D: NA; length: 11; size: NA; CDR3: CSCGSAHEQYF; DNA: TGCAGTTGTGGCAGTGCTCACGAGCAGTACTTC
V: TRBV12-3/TRBV12-4; J: TRBJ2-5; D: TRBD2; length: 13; size: NA; CDR3: CASSGLAGVMQYF; DNA: TGTGCCAGCAGTGGACTAGCGGGAGTTATGCAGTACTTC
V: TRBV10-3; J: TRBJ2-6; D: NA; length: 14; size: NA; CDR3: CATEKGSGANVLTF; DNA: TGTGCCACCGAGAAGGGGTCTGGGGCCAACGTCCTGACTTTC
V: TRBV7-2; J: TRBJ2-1; D: TRBD1; length: 14; size: NA; CDR3: CASSRDRGGNEQFF; DNA: TGTGCCAGCTCCCGGGACAGGGGCGGCAATGAGCAGTTCTTC
V: TRBV18; J: TRBJ1-5; D: NA; length: 13; size: NA; CDR3: CASSTGGDQPQHF; DNA: TGTGCCAGCTCAACGGGGGGGGATCAGCCCCAGCATTTT
V: TRBV9; J: TRBJ1-2; D: TRBD1; length: 17; size: NA; CDR3: CASSVDTGGMRLRGYTF; DNA: TGTGCCAGCAGCGTAGATACAGGGGGCATGCGGCTGCGTGGCTACACCTTC
V: TRBV28; J: TRBJ2-5; D: TRBD2; length: 14; size: NA; CDR3: CAGRTSGSGETQYF; DNA: TGTGCCGGCAGAACTAGCGGGAGCGGGGAGACCCAGTACTTC
V: TRBV7-2; J: TRBJ2-1; D: NA; length: 17; size: NA; CDR3: CASSFTPGDVGQNEQFF; DNA: TGTGCCAGCAGCTTCACCCCTGGAGATGTGGGACAAAATGAGCAGTTCTTC
V: TRBV20-1; J: TRBJ2-5; D: TRBD2; length: 15; size: NA; CDR3: CSARPGLARRETQYF; DNA: TGCAGTGCTAGACCTGGACTAGCCCGACGGGAGACCCAGTACTTC
V: TRBV4-1; J: TRBJ1-5; D: TRBD1; length: 15; size: few; CDR3: CASSQDRDRVKPQHF; DNA: TGCGCCAGCAGCCAAGACAGGGACAGGGTAAAGCCCCAGCATTTT
V: TRBV11-2; J: TRBJ2-5; D: NA; length: 15; size: few; CDR3: CASSLEKGWGETQYF; DNA: TGTGCCAGCAGCTTAGAGAAAGGCTGGGGAGAGACCCAGTACTTC
V: TRBV20-1; J: TRBJ1-5; D: TRBD1; length: 13; size: many; CDR3: CSADGTERVPQHF; DNA: TGCAGTGCCGACGGGACAGAGAGAGTGCCCCAGCATTTT
V: TRBV5-1; J: TRBJ1-2; D: TRBD1; length: 14; size: NA; CDR3: CASSWTATGDGYTF; DNA: TGCGCCAGCAGCTGGACAGCTACAGGGGATGGCTACACCTTC
V: TRBV27; J: TRBJ2-3; D: TRBD1; length: 13; size: few; CDR3: CASSSQGEDTQYF; DNA: TGTGCCAGCAGTTCCCAGGGGGAAGATACGCAGTATTTT
V: TRBV14; J: TRBJ1-3; D: NA; length: 17; size: NA; CDR3: CASSQLTGRPSGNTIYF; DNA: TGTGCCAGCAGCCAACTGACAGGTCGACCCTCTGGAAACACCATATATTTT
V: TRBV18; J: TRBJ2-5; D: NA; length: 17; size: NA; CDR3: CASSPDTIWGFQETQYF; DNA: TGTGCCAGCTCACCCGACACGATATGGGGTTTCCAAGAGACCCAGTACTTC
V: TRBV25-1; J: TRBJ1-3; D: NA; length: 17; size: NA; CDR3: CASSPLRDLYSGNAIYF; DNA: TGTGCCAGCAGTCCTCTACGGGACCTCTACTCTGGAAACGCCATATATTTT
V: TRBV7-2; J: TRBJ2-3; D: TRBD2; length: 14; size: NA; CDR3: CVSSGSGSGSTQYF; DNA: TGTGTCAGCAGCGGTAGCGGGAGTGGGAGTACGCAGTATTTT
V: TRBV29-1; J: TRBJ2-1; D: TRBD2; length: 15; size: few; CDR3: CSVGSGRGSYNEQFF; DNA: TGCAGCGTTGGAAGCGGGAGAGGCTCCTACAATGAGCAGTTCTTC
V: TRBV11-2; J: TRBJ2-1; D: TRBD2; length: 16; size: NA; CDR3: CASSSRGAGGQNEQFF; DNA: TGTGCCAGCAGCTCCCGGGGGGCGGGAGGGCAGAATGAGCAGTTCTTC
V: TRBV11-2; J: TRBJ2-7; D: NA; length: 16; size: NA; CDR3: CASSLGIGQTKYEQYF; DNA: TGTGCCAGCAGCTTAGGGATCGGGCAGACTAAATACGAGCAGTACTTC
V: TRBV7-3; J: TRBJ1-1; D: NA; length: 13; size: NA; CDR3: CASSPLRGTEAFF; DNA: TGTGCCAGCAGCCCCCTACGAGGGACTGAAGCTTTCTTT
V: TRBV12-3/TRBV12-4; J: TRBJ2-1; D: NA; length: 12; size: NA; CDR3: CASRWGIDEQFF; DNA: TGTGCCAGCCGATGGGGGATTGATGAGCAGTTCTTC
V: TRBV29-1; J: TRBJ2-7; D: TRBD2; length: 14; size: few; CDR3: CSVWTSGATYEQYF; DNA: TGCAGCGTTTGGACTAGCGGGGCAACCTACGAGCAGTACTTC